This T cell receptor beta chain was captured by sequencing in a study of Graves' ophthalmopathy and Graves' hyperthyroidism. Overall study context: Untreated patients at initial diagnosis provided peripheral blood.

For repertoire sequencing, the TCR beta CDR3 regions were amplified from RNA transcripts. Investigators did first-round RT-PCR with HTBI primers, then second-round multiplex PCR. TCRdb called the multiplex PCR reads again in MiXCR, with one record for every CDR3 protein. The sample lists 45,000 to 60,000 distinct CDR3 sequences; approximately 50% were seen once. Diagnosis used clinical symptoms, serum thyroxine, TRAb, thyroid ultrasound and orbital computed tomography. The table lists this clonotype with a few counts. Trimming shortened V by 4 bases and J by 1 base, and 2 bases separated the two germline ends. In germline, CDR1 is SGHRS, CDR2 YFSETQ. This CDR3 comprises 11 residues.

The V gene is TRBV5-1, the J gene TRBJ1-2; D gene ambiguous. The sequence was obtained from an adult woman with Graves' ophthalmopathy. Sequencing was performed on peripheral blood. CDR3 DNA sequence: TGCGCCAGCAGCAATAACTATGGCTACACCTTC. Translated: CASSNNYGYTF.